These 2 T cell receptor beta chains came from one sample sequenced in a study of T cell responses to AZD1222 COVID-19 vaccine. Some clones are missing from TCRdb's copy, which holds only in-frame ones; the method was immunoSEQ multiplex PCR. Among some 160,000 clones listed, about 92% were seen once. The sample in question was peripheral blood, obtained on day 0 of AZD1222 vaccination. These receptors came from an adult in good health.

The gene calls are TRBV12-5 and TRBJ1-1; maybe TRBD1 (5 bases). Trimming removed 3 bases at V and 1 base at J, with 15 bases between. This CDR3 is 16 amino acids long. Looked up from germline, CDR1 is LGHNT and CDR2 is FRNRAP. The CDR3 region is CASGFGPRVSNTEAFF. Written as DNA, the CDR3 is TGTGCTAGTGGTTTTGGGCCCAGGGTATCGAACACTGAAGCTTTCTTT.

The sample holds one count of this clone. The gene calls are TRBV6-5 and TRBJ1-6; D call uncertain. Germline-derived CDR1 and CDR2 are MNHEY and SVGAGI. The CDR3 runs to 15 residues. V shed 0 bases and J shed 8 bases, with 11 bases lying between them. The CDR3 DNA sequence: TGTGCCAGCAGTTACTCTACTGTGGTGTATTCACCCCTCCACTTT. It encodes CASSYSTVVYSPLHF.